What follows is one TCR beta chain and its context. Its specificity is unknown. The data derive from a study of CXCR4 blockade with PD-1 therapy in pancreatic cancer. Study outcomes and limitations: Sequencing covered TCRbeta chains only, not alpha chains.

The CDR3 is 16 amino acids. Trimming took off 5 bases at V and 3 bases at J, with 17 bases between the two ends. Germline CDR1 and CDR2: SGHNT and YENEEA. Profiling relied on immunoSEQ multiplex PCR, and the TCRdb table lists in-frame clones only, not all of them. This table holds 650 to 800 clones, about 40% found once. The archived tumor blocks came from patients without neoadjuvant therapy before resection. The sequence derives from a human donor with pancreatic ductal adenocarcinoma. Material: tumor tissue. The chain uses TRBV11-3 and TRBJ2-1; D not resolved. The CDR3 DNA reads as TGTGCCAGCAGCGGACGAATGCGTTTGGGCTACAATGAGCAGTTCTTC. Amino acid sequence: CASSGRMRLGYNEQFF.